A selection of T cell receptor beta chains follows, all from one sample in a study of T cells in Graves' hyperthyroidism and ophthalmopathy. TCRdb redid the calling of the multiplex PCR reads with MiXCR, one entry per CDR3 protein. The data contain some 400,000 distinct CDR3 sequences, approximately 20% of them singletons. Sample: blood. These receptor sequences come from a woman aged 18-35 years with Graves' hyperthyroidism. CDR3s include the opening cysteine and the closing phenylalanine or tryptophan. The order of the fields is J gene, D gene, clone size, V gene, CDR3 protein, CDR3 DNA. A D gene is named only where the DNA matches it firmly. Size is stated for part of the rows, as once, few or many counts, or as a class when the clone is expanded.

TRBJ2-3	TRBD2	many	TRBV6-2/TRBV6-3	CASSYLVGGTSTDTQYF	TGTGCCAGCAGTTACTTGGTGGGGGGGACTAGCACAGATACGCAGTATTTT
TRBJ1-2	-	many	TRBV6-1	CASQGRPYGYTF	TGTGCCAGCCAAGGGCGCCCATATGGCTACACCTTC
TRBJ1-1	-	many	TRBV6-4	CASRLTPMNTEAFF	TGTGCCAGCAGGCTGACACCTATGAACACTGAAGCTTTCTTT
TRBJ1-2	TRBD1	-	TRBV28	CASSAADRATTRGYTF	TGTGCCAGCAGTGCCGCGGACAGGGCTACGACTCGTGGCTACACCTTC
TRBJ1-6	-	-	TRBV2	CASSARGAGGSPLHF	TGTGCCAGCAGTGCTAGAGGGGCGGGCGGTTCACCCCTCCACTTT
TRBJ2-7	-	many	TRBV2	CASSDPFQQYF	TGTGCCAGCAGTGACCCGTTCCAGCAGTACTTC
TRBJ2-5	-	-	TRBV4-1	CASSQGLGRQTQYF	TGCGCCAGCAGCCAAGGTTTGGGGCGGCAGACCCAGTACTTC
TRBJ2-5	-	-	TRBV11-1	CASSLAEGGTQYF	TGTGCCAGCAGCTTAGCGGAAGGGGGAACCCAGTACTTC
TRBJ2-7	TRBD2	many	TRBV12-3/TRBV12-4	CASSHWGGVNEQYF	TGTGCCAGCAGTCATTGGGGAGGGGTCAACGAGCAGTACTTC
TRBJ2-7	TRBD2	many	TRBV12-3/TRBV12-4	CASSLLVLAGGCWHF	TGTGCCAGCAGTTTACTAGTACTAGCGGGGGGCTGTTGGCACTTC
TRBJ2-2	-	-	TRBV11-2	CASSQGERAIRTTGELFF	TGTGCCAGCAGCCAAGGCGAGAGGGCGATTCGGACCACCGGGGAGCTGTTTTTT
TRBJ2-5	-	many	TRBV7-9	CASSLGGLTQETQYF	TGTGCCAGCAGCTTAGGAGGACTCACCCAAGAGACCCAGTACTTC
TRBJ1-2	TRBD1	once	TRBV28	CASNSGTGNNGYTF	TGTGCCAGCAATTCCGGGACAGGGAATAATGGCTACACCTTC
TRBJ1-1	-	many	TRBV27	CASSPSWTLTKAFF	TGTGCCAGCAGTCCCTCTTGGACACTTACTAAAGCTTTCTTT
TRBJ1-1	-	many	TRBV28	CASSRKGTEAFF	TGTGCCAGCAGCCGAAAAGGCACTGAAGCTTTCTTT
TRBJ2-5	TRBD2	-	TRBV24-1	CATSEGTSRETQYF	TGTGCCACCAGTGAGGGGACTAGCCGGGAGACCCAGTACTTC
TRBJ2-5	TRBD2	many	TRBV6-1	CASRQGLAGFWRETQYF	TGTGCCAGCAGGCAGGGACTAGCGGGGTTTTGGAGGGAGACCCAGTACTTC
TRBJ2-7	-	few	TRBV2	CASSEQALGEQYF	TGTGCCAGCAGTGAACAGGCCTTAGGAGAGCAGTACTTC
TRBJ1-1	-	many	TRBV18	CASSPRTNTEAFF	TGTGCCAGCTCACCACGCACGAACACTGAAGCTTTCTTT
TRBJ1-1	-	-	TRBV12-3/TRBV12-4	CASSSQGPGRAFF	TGTGCCAGCAGTTCACAGGGTCCCGGGCGGGCTTTCTTT
TRBJ1-1	-	few	TRBV12-3/TRBV12-4	CASSFDGGAEAFF	TGTGCCAGCAGTTTCGATGGGGGCGCTGAAGCTTTCTTT
TRBJ2-5	-	few	TRBV4-1	CASSRRPWGSGETQYF	TGCGCCAGCAGCCGACGCCCTTGGGGCTCGGGAGAGACCCAGTACTTC
TRBJ2-5	-	many	TRBV6-1	CASRGETQYF	TGTGCCAGCAGAGGAGAGACCCAGTACTTC
TRBJ2-1	TRBD2	few	TRBV12-5	CASGLVLAGATQSYYNEQFF	TGTGCTAGTGGTTTGGTACTAGCGGGGGCGACTCAATCCTACTACAATGAGCAGTTCTTC
TRBJ1-2	TRBD1	many	TRBV5-5	CASSLDRENGYTF	TGTGCCAGCAGCCTGGACAGGGAGAATGGCTACACCTTC
TRBJ2-6	-	-	TRBV12-3/TRBV12-4	CASSFQGSGANVLTF	TGTGCCAGCAGTTTCCAGGGATCTGGGGCCAACGTCCTGACTTTC
TRBJ2-7	-	few	TRBV11-1	CASSLDAGWDKSSYEQYF	TGTGCCAGCAGCTTAGATGCAGGGTGGGACAAAAGCTCCTACGAGCAGTACTTC
TRBJ2-5	-	many	TRBV12-3/TRBV12-4	CASSPRGTQIEETQYF	TGTGCCAGCAGTCCCCGTGGGACTCAAATTGAGGAGACCCAGTACTTC
TRBJ1-5	-	many	TRBV7-9	CASSRSLGSNQPQHF	TGTGCCAGCAGCCGGTCGCTGGGGAGCAATCAGCCCCAGCATTTT
TRBJ1-5	-	-	TRBV28	CASSGYGSNQPQHF	TGTGCCAGCAGTGGGTACGGGAGCAATCAGCCCCAGCATTTT
TRBJ2-3	TRBD2	many	TRBV11-2	CASSLFGRADTQYF	TGTGCCAGCAGCTTATTCGGGAGGGCAGATACGCAGTATTTT
TRBJ1-1	-	-	TRBV6-1	CASSEGVWERTEAFF	TGTGCCAGCAGTGAAGGCGTTTGGGAGAGGACTGAAGCTTTCTTT
TRBJ2-7	-	-	TRBV5-1	CASSLEVSTYEQYF	TGCGCCAGCAGCTTGGAGGTCTCAACATACGAGCAGTACTTC
TRBJ2-5	-	many	TRBV15	CATRSGETQYF	TGTGCCACCCGTTCCGGAGAGACCCAGTACTTC
TRBJ1-5	TRBD1	many	TRBV24-1	CATSDGGRGVQQPQHF	TGTGCCACCAGTGATGGGGGCAGGGGGGTTCAGCAGCCCCAGCATTTT
TRBJ2-3	TRBD1	many	TRBV12-3/TRBV12-4	CASSLRTGGLNTQYF	TGTGCCAGCAGTTTAAGGACAGGGGGCCTGAATACGCAGTATTTT
TRBJ1-1	TRBD1	-	TRBV7-9	CASGLQGQIGAFF	TGTGCCAGCGGCTTACAGGGGCAGATTGGGGCTTTCTTT
TRBJ1-2	TRBD1	few	TRBV6-2/TRBV6-3	CARSYDPRRDRGDYGYTF	TGTGCCCGCAGTTACGATCCTCGGCGGGACAGGGGAGACTATGGCTACACCTTC
TRBJ2-2	-	-	TRBV4-2	CASSQDSASIIGELFF	TGTGCCAGCAGCCAAGATTCGGCTAGCATTATCGGGGAGCTGTTTTTT
TRBJ2-2	TRBD1	few	TRBV28	CASSPHPTGLVGELFF	TGTGCCAGCAGTCCCCACCCGACAGGGTTGGTCGGGGAGCTGTTTTTT
TRBJ1-1	-	few	TRBV13	CASSPAGRRMNTEACF	TGTGCCAGCAGCCCCGCAGGGCGGAGAATGAACACTGAAGCTTGCTTT
TRBJ2-2	TRBD2	few	TRBV19	CASGVPGLATGELFF	TGTGCCAGTGGGGTACCGGGACTAGCGACCGGGGAGCTGTTTTTT
TRBJ1-1	-	many	TRBV10-3	CAIISSGGTEAFF	TGTGCCATCATCTCCTCTGGGGGAACTGAAGCTTTCTTT
TRBJ2-7	-	many	TRBV9	CASSVGGTSGSEQYF	TGTGCCAGCAGCGTAGGCGGGACATCGGGATCCGAGCAGTACTTC
TRBJ2-5	-	many	TRBV5-1	CASSLAQQETQYF	TGCGCCAGCAGCTTGGCCCAACAAGAGACCCAGTACTTC
TRBJ1-2	-	many	TRBV6-1	CASSDRTGGYTF	TGTGCCAGCAGTGATCGGACGGGAGGCTACACCTTC
TRBJ2-6	-	many	TRBV6-2/TRBV6-3	CASSSYRERASSGANVLTF	TGTGCCAGCAGTTCCTACAGGGAACGCGCGAGCTCTGGGGCCAACGTCCTGACTTTC
TRBJ1-6	-	-	TRBV6-1	CASNWDSNSPLHF	TGTGCCAGCAACTGGGATTCTAATTCACCCCTCCACTTT
TRBJ1-5	-	few	TRBV4-1	CASSQAGINQPQHF	TGCGCCAGCAGCCAAGCTGGGATTAATCAGCCCCAGCATTTT